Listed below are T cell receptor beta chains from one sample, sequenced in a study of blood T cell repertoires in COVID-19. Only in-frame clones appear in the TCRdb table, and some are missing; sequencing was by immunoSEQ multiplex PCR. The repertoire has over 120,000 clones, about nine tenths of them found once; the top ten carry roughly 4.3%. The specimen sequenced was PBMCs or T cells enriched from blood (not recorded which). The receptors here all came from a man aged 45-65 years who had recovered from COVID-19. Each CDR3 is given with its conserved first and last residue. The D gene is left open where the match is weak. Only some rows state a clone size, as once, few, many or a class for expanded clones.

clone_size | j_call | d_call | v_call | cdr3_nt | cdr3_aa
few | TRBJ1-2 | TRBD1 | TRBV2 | TGTGCCAGCATGGACAGGCGCTATGGCTACACCTTC | CASMDRRYGYTF
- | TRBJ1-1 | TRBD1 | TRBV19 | TGTGCCAGTAGTATAGGATGGGGACAGCCGAACACTGAAGCTTTCTTT | CASSIGWGQPNTEAFF
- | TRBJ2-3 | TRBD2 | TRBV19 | TGTGCCAGTAGTAATCAGCGGGAAGGAGATACGCAGTATTTT | CASSNQREGDTQYF
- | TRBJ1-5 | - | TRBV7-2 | TGTGCCAGCAGCTTAGTAGGGGACAAGAATCAGCCCCAGCATTTT | CASSLVGDKNQPQHF
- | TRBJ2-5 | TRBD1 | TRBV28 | TGTGCCAGCAGTCTGGGACAGGGTGAGGAAGAGACCCAGTACTTC | CASSLGQGEEETQYF
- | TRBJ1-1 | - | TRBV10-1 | TGCGCCAGCAGTAAGTCAGCTTCTGAAGCTTTCTTT | CASSKSASEAFF
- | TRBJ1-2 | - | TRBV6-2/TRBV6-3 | TGTGCCAGCAGTTTTACAACGGGTCTGGACTATGGCTACACCTTC | CASSFTTGLDYGYTF
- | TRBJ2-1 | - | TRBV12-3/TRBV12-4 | TGTGCCAGCAGCCTAAACAATGAGCAGTTCTTC | CASSLNNEQFF
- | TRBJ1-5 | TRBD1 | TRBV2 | TGTGCCAGCATGGACAGGAGTCAGCCCCAGCATTTT | CASMDRSQPQHF
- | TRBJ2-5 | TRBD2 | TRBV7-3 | TGTGCCAGCAGCTTCGGGGGGGCCGGTAGAAAGACCCAGTACTTC | CASSFGGAGRKTQYF